A selection of T cell receptor beta chains follows, all from one sample in a study of T-cell memory formation after mild COVID-19. TCRdb reanalysed the 5' RACE reads using MiXCR and keeps one entry per CDR3 protein. The sample records some 450,000 distinct CDR3 sequences, around 19% being singletons. The sequenced material came from PBMCs or a T cell subset sorted from them (not recorded which). The origin of the receptors is an adult woman who had mild COVID-19 (a few samples of this study predate the infection). Cell type and time point are not known. The CDR3 runs from the conserved cysteine through the conserved F or W. D genes are given only for firm matches. The size entry is marked missing in some rows and otherwise reads once, few, many or a size class.

cdr3_length	clone_size	v_call	d_call	j_call	cdr3_aa	cdr3_nt
14	.	TRBV6-5	TRBD2	TRBJ2-5	CASSRGGSRETQYF	TGTGCCAGCAGCCGCGGGGGGTCTAGAGAGACCCAGTACTTC
12	many	TRBV24-1	.	TRBJ2-3	CATSDYTDTQYF	TGTGCCACCAGTGATTACACAGATACGCAGTATTTT
16	.	TRBV30	.	TRBJ2-7	CAWSRLGPDRAYEQYF	TGTGCCTGGAGCCGACTCGGACCGGACAGAGCCTACGAGCAGTACTTC
16	few	TRBV29-1	TRBD1	TRBJ1-3	CSVGGTGAGSGNTIYF	TGCAGCGTTGGGGGGACAGGGGCCGGCTCTGGAAACACCATATATTTT
13	few	TRBV20-1	.	TRBJ1-5	CSARGGNDQPQHF	TGCAGTGCTCGGGGGGGTAACGATCAGCCCCAGCATTTT
13	.	TRBV29-1	.	TRBJ2-7	CSVEEGWGYEQYF	TGCAGCGTTGAAGAAGGTTGGGGCTACGAGCAGTACTTC
10	few	TRBV4-3	.	TRBJ2-7	CARNRYEQYF	TGCGCCAGAAACAGGTACGAGCAGTACTTC
15	few	TRBV24-1	TRBD2	TRBJ2-1	CATSPLGEGGDEQFF	TGTGCCACCAGTCCTCTGGGGGAGGGCGGCGATGAGCAGTTCTTC
14	.	TRBV27	.	TRBJ1-2	CASSPGGFKNGYTF	TGTGCCAGCAGCCCGGGGGGGTTTAAGAATGGCTACACCTTC
14	many	TRBV12-3/TRBV12-4	TRBD1	TRBJ2-1	CASSPGTGDNEQFF	TGTGCCAGCAGCCCCGGGACAGGGGACAATGAGCAGTTCTTC
17	.	TRBV5-6	.	TRBJ1-4	CASSLDRGSGIREKLFF	TGTGCCAGCAGCTTGGATAGAGGGTCAGGAATAAGGGAAAAACTGTTTTTT
12	few	TRBV25-1	.	TRBJ2-7	CASSEFQGRQYF	TGTGCCAGCAGTGAATTCCAGGGACGGCAGTACTTC
13	many	TRBV4-3	.	TRBJ2-3	CASSSSSVDTQYF	TGCGCCAGCAGCTCCTCATCCGTAGATACGCAGTATTTT
16	many	TRBV5-1	TRBD1	TRBJ1-4	CASSWGQPTRDEKLFF	TGCGCCAGCAGCTGGGGACAGCCAACGAGGGATGAAAAACTGTTTTTT
14	few	TRBV4-3	TRBD2	TRBJ2-2	CASSLSRGAGELFF	TGCGCCAGCAGCCTTTCGCGGGGGGCCGGGGAGCTGTTTTTT
18	few	TRBV9	TRBD2	TRBJ2-5	CASAVGLGLAGVSETQYF	TGTGCCAGTGCCGTAGGATTGGGACTAGCGGGAGTATCAGAGACCCAGTACTTC
17	.	TRBV5-1	TRBD2	TRBJ2-3	CASSLEVAGPNTDTQYF	TGCGCCAGCAGCTTGGAGGTAGCGGGGCCGAACACAGATACGCAGTATTTT
19	.	TRBV10-3	TRBD2	TRBJ2-1	CAISELGLAGRGSYNEQFF	TGTGCCATCAGTGAGCTGGGACTAGCGGGACGAGGCTCCTACAATGAGCAGTTCTTC
13	.	TRBV12-3/TRBV12-4	.	TRBJ2-6	CASSISGANVLTF	TGTGCCAGCAGTATCTCCGGGGCCAACGTCCTGACTTTC
16	few	TRBV20-1	TRBD1	TRBJ1-2	CSARGGQGAINYGYTF	TGCAGTGCTAGAGGAGGCCAGGGGGCGATCAACTATGGCTACACCTTC
16	few	TRBV7-2	TRBD1	TRBJ2-1	CASSAFRGLGLNEQFF	TGTGCCAGCAGCGCCTTCAGGGGGCTTGGTCTCAATGAGCAGTTCTTC
15	.	TRBV6-2/TRBV6-3	.	TRBJ1-1	CASSYGRGRVTEAFF	TGTGCCAGCAGTTACGGCAGGGGAAGGGTGACTGAAGCTTTCTTT
14	.	TRBV5-1	.	TRBJ2-7	CASSLGEEPYEQYF	TGCGCCAGCAGCTTGGGCGAGGAGCCCTACGAGCAGTACTTC
16	.	TRBV7-9	TRBD2	TRBJ2-3	CASSREAGAGTDTQYF	TGTGCCAGCAGCCGAGAAGCGGGAGCGGGAACAGATACGCAGTATTTT